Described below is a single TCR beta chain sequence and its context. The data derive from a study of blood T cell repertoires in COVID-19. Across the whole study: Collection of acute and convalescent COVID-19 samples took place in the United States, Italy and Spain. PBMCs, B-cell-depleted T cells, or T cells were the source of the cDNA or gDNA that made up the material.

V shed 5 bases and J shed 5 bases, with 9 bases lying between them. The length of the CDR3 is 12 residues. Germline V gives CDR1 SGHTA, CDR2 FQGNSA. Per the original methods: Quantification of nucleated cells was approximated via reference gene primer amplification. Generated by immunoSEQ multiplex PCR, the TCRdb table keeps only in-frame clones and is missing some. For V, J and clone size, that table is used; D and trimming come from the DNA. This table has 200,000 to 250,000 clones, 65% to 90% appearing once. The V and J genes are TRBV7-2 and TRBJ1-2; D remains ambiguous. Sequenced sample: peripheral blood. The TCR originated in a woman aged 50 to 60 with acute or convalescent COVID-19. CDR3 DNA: TGTGCCAGCAGCCCCGGGAAGTATGGCTACACCTTC. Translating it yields CASSPGKYGYTF.